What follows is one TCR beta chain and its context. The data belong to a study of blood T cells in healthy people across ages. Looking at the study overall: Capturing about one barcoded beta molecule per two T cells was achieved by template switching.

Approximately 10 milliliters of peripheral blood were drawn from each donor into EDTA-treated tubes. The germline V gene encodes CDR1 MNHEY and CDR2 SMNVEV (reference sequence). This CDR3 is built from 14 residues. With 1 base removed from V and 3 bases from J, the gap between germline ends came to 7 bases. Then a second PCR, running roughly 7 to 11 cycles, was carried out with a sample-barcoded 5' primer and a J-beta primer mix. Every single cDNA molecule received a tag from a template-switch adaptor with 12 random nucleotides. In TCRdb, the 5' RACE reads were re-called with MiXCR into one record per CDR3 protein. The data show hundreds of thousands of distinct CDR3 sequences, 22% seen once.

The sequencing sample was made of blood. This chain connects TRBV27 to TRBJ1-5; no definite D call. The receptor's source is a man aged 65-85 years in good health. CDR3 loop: CASSLYGNNQPQHF. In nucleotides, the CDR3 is TGTGCCAGCAGTTTATATGGAAACAATCAGCCCCAGCATTTT.